These T cell receptor beta chains were read from a single sample in a study of OX40 agonist ivuxolimab in advanced cancers. The protocol was immunoSEQ multiplex PCR, while the TCRdb copy is restricted to in-frame clones and leaves out a portion. The sample lists approximately 58,000 clones, roughly 84% seen once, with about 5.1% in the top ten. Sample: CD4+ or CD8+ T cells sorted from blood, taken in a trial of the OX40 agonist ivuxolimab. These receptors were taken from an adult with an advanced solid tumor such as melanoma, head and neck, liver or kidney cancer. The CDR3 runs from the conserved cysteine through the conserved F or W. A D gene is named only where the DNA matches it firmly. The size entry is marked missing in some rows and otherwise reads once, few, many or a size class.

>.|TRBD2|TRBV4-1|TRBJ2-2
CASSQWTSGIGSTGELFF
TGCGCCAGCAGCCAATGGACTAGCGGGATCGGGAGCACCGGGGAGCTGTTTTTT
>.|TRBD1|TRBV6-5|TRBJ1-3
CASSSYQGARYF
TGTGCCAGCAGCTCCTATCAGGGGGCGCGATATTTT
>.|TRBD2|TRBV7-2|TRBJ2-7
CASTRAGGLYEQYF
TGTGCCAGCACCAGAGCGGGAGGACTTTACGAGCAGTACTTC
>.|.|TRBV11-2|TRBJ1-2
CASSLAGGDGYTF
TGTGCCAGCAGCTTAGCGGGGGGGGATGGCTACACCTTC
>.|TRBD2|TRBV4-3|TRBJ2-5
CASSLQRGGFSETQYF
TGCGCCAGCAGCCTTCAGCGGGGTGGTTTCAGTGAGACCCAGTACTTC
>few|.|TRBV5-1|TRBJ1-1
CASSLGLGETEAFF
TGCGCCAGCAGCTTGGGGTTAGGAGAAACTGAAGCTTTCTTT
>.|.|TRBV4-2|TRBJ2-7
CASSQEPSFGEQYF
TGTGCCAGCAGCCAAGAACCTAGCTTCGGCGAGCAGTACTTC
>once|.|TRBV27|TRBJ2-7
CASRQAGEGNEQYF
TGTGCCAGCAGGCAAGCGGGCGAGGGTAACGAGCAGTACTTC
>.|.|TRBV7-8|TRBJ1-2
CASSLEGQPNYGYTF
TGTGCCAGCAGCTTAGAAGGACAACCTAACTATGGCTACACCTTC
>.|.|TRBV27|TRBJ2-7
CASSLSSGAEQYF
TGTGCCAGCAGTTTATCGTCGGGTGCCGAGCAGTACTTC
>.|TRBD1|TRBV11-2|TRBJ1-3
CASSLGTGTGNTIYF
TGTGCCAGCAGCCTAGGGACAGGGACTGGAAACACCATATATTTT
>.|.|TRBV7-9|TRBJ2-3
CASTPPGPRRDTQYF
TGTGCCAGCACCCCACCGGGACCCCGCCGTGATACGCAGTATTTT
>.|TRBD1|TRBV9|TRBJ2-5
CASSADAFDRGQTQYF
TGTGCCAGCAGCGCAGACGCATTCGACAGGGGGCAGACCCAGTACTTC
>.|.|TRBV6-6|TRBJ1-2
CASSAELYGYTF
TGTGCCAGCAGCGCCGAACTCTATGGCTACACCTTC
>.|TRBD1|TRBV7-8|TRBJ1-4
CASSKDRGPLGEKLFF
TGTGCCAGCAGCAAGGACAGGGGGCCCCTCGGTGAAAAACTGTTTTTT
>.|.|TRBV9|TRBJ2-7
CASSVDKMDRLVCEQYF
TGTGCCAGCAGCGTAGATAAAATGGACAGACTTGTTTGCGAGCAGTACTTC
>.|.|TRBV5-4|TRBJ2-1
CASSLDTRSYNEQFF
TGTGCCAGCAGCTTGGACACCCGGTCCTACAATGAGCAGTTCTTC
>.|.|TRBV7-8|TRBJ2-5
CASSLQMGPRETQYF
TGTGCCAGCAGCTTACAGATGGGACCGAGAGAGACCCAGTACTTC
>.|TRBD2|TRBV28|TRBJ2-7
CASSLKVWEGPQGFEQYF
TGTGCCAGCAGTTTAAAAGTTTGGGAGGGGCCGCAGGGATTCGAGCAGTACTTC
>.|TRBD2|TRBV15|TRBJ2-3
CATSRGLAGGPRDTQYF
TGTGCCACCAGCAGAGGACTAGCGGGAGGGCCTAGGGATACGCAGTATTTT
>once|.|TRBV4-3|TRBJ2-7
CASSQDLRVDEQYF
TGCGCCAGCAGCCAAGATCTAAGGGTTGACGAGCAGTACTTC
>.|.|TRBV5-1|TRBJ1-1
CASSLDSQAFF
TGCGCCAGCAGCCTAGACAGCCAAGCTTTCTTT
>.|.|TRBV19|TRBJ2-1
CASSMGEAGRRFF
TGTGCCAGTAGTATGGGAGAGGCGGGGAGACGGTTCTTC
>.|.|TRBV4-2|TRBJ2-6
CASSQEGWDSGANVLTF
TGTGCCAGCAGCCAAGAGGGGTGGGACTCTGGGGCCAACGTCCTGACTTTC